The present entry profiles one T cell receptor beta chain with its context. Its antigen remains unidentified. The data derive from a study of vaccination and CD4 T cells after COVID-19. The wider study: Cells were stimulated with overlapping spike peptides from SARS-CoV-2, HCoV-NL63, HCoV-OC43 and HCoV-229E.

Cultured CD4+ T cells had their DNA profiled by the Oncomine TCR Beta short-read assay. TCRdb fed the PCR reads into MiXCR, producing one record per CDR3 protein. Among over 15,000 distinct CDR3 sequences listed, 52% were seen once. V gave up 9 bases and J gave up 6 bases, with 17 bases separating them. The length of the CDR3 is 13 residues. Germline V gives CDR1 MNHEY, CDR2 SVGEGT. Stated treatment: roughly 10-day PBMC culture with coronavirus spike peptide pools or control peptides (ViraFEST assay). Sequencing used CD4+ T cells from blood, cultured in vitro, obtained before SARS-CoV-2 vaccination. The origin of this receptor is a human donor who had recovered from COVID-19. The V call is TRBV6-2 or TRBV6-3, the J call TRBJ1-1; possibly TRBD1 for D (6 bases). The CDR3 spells CASTRTGRAEAFF. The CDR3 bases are TGTGCCAGTACCAGAACAGGGCGGGCTGAAGCTTTCTTT.